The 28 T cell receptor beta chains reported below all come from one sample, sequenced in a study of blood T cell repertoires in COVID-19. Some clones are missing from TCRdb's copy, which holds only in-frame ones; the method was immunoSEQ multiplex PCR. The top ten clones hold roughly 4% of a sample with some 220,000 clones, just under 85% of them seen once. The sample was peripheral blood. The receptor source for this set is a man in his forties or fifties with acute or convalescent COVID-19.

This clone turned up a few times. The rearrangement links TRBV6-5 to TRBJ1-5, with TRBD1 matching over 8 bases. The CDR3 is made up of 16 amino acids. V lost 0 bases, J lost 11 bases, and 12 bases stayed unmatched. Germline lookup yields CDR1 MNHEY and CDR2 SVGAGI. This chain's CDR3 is CASSYSISPDRGAQHF. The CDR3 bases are TGTGCCAGCAGTTACTCGATAAGCCCAGACAGGGGAGCCCAGCATTTT.

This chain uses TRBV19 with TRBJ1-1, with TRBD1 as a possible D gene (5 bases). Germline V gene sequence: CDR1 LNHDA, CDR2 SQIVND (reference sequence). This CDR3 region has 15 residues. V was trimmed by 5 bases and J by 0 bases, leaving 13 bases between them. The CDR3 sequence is CASSSPTEMNTEAFF. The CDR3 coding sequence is TGTGCCAGTAGTTCCCCGACAGAGATGAACACTGAAGCTTTCTTT.

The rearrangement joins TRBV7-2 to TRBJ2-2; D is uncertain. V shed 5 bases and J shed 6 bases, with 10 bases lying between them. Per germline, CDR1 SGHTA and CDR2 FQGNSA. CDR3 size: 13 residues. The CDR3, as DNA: TGTGCCAGCAGCCCCAGGTTCGCCGGGGAGCTGTTTTTT. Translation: CASSPRFAGELFF.

The CDR3 coding sequence is TGCGCCAGCAGCCAGGGGGACCGGGTTCTCGACGAGCAGTACTTC. Protein: CASSQGDRVLDEQYF. The chain carries TRBV10-2 and TRBJ2-7; TRBD1 matches 7 bases. The CDR3 is 15 amino acids. V shed 6 bases, J shed 5 bases, and the junction held 13 bases outside the gene matches. Germline loops: CDR1 WSHSY, CDR2 SAAADI.

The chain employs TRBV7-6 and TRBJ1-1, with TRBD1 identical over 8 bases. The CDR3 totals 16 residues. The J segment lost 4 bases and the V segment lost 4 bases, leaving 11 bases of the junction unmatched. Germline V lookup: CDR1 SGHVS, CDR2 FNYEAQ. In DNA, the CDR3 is TGTGCCAGCAGCTCGCGCCCCGGGACAGGACGCACTGAAGCTTTCTTT. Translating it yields CASSSRPGTGRTEAFF.

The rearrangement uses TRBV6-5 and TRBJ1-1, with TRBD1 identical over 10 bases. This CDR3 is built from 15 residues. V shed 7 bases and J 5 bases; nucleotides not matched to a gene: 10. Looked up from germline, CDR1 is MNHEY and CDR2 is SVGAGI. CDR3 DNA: TGTGCCAGCATACCTACGGACAGGGGGTTTACTGAAGCTTTCTTT. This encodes CASIPTDRGFTEAFF.

In DNA, the CDR3 is TGCGCCAGCAGCTTGGGTGAATTTCGGGCAGATACGCAGTATTTT. Translating gives CASSLGEFRADTQYF. This chain uses TRBV5-1 with TRBJ2-3; D call uncertain. The germline V and J ends were trimmed by 0 bases and 4 bases, with 12 bases remaining between them. In germline, CDR1 is SGHRS, CDR2 YFSETQ. This CDR3 is built from 15 residues. The full variable domain, rest sourced from reference TRBV5-1 and TRBJ2-3, is KAGVTQTPRYLIKTRGQQVTLSCSPISGHRSVSWYQQTPGQGLQFLFEYFSETQRNKGNFPGRFSGRQFSNSRSEMNVSTLELGDSALYLCASSLGEFRADTQYFGPGTRLTVL.

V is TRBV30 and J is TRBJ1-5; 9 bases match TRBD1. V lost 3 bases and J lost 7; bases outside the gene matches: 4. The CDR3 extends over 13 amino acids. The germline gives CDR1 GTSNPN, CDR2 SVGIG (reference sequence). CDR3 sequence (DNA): TGTGCCTGGAGCCACAGGGGGCTCCAGCCCCAGCATTTT. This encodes CAWSHRGLQPQHF.

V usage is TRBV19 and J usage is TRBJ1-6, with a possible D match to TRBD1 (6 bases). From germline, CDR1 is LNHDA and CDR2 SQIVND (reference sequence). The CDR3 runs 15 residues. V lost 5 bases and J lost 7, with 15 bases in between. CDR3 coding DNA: TGTGCCAGTAGTCAGGGGTTGGGGGACAATTCACCCCTCCACTTT. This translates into CASSQGLGDNSPLHF.

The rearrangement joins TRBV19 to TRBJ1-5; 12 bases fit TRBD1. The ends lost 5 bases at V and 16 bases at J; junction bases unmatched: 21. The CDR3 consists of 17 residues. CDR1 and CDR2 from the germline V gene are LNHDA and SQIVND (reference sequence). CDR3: CASSPPEGQGAGRGSHF. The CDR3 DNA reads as TGTGCCAGTAGTCCCCCTGAGGGACAGGGGGCAGGTAGGGGAAGTCATTTT.

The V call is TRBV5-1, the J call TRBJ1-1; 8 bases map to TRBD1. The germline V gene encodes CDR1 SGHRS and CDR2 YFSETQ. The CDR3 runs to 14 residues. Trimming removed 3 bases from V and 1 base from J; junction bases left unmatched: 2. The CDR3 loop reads CASSSDRENTEAFF. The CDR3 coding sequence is TGCGCCAGCAGCTCGGACAGGGAGAACACTGAAGCTTTCTTT.

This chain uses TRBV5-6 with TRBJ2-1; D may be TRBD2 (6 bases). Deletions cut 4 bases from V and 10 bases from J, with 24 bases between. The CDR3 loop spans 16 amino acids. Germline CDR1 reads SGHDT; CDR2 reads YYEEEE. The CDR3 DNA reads TGTGCCAGCAGCGGCGGGGTTCGGACCTCTAGGTTGGAGCAGTTCTTC. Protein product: CASSGGVRTSRLEQFF.

This chain's CDR3 is CASSRFWGEGTEAFF. CDR3 in DNA: TGTGCCAGCAGTCGCTTTTGGGGAGAAGGCACTGAAGCTTTCTTT. The chain joins TRBV6-5 to TRBJ1-1; no clear D gene. This CDR3 has 15 amino acids. The germline V gene encodes CDR1 MNHEY and CDR2 SVGAGI. V was pared by 5 bases and J by 4 bases, with 17 bases between.

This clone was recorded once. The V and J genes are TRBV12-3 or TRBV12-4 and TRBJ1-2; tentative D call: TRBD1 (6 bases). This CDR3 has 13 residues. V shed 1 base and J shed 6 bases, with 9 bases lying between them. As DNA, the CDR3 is TGTGCCAGCAGTTTAGGGCCAGGGGATGGCTACACCTTC. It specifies CASSLGPGDGYTF.

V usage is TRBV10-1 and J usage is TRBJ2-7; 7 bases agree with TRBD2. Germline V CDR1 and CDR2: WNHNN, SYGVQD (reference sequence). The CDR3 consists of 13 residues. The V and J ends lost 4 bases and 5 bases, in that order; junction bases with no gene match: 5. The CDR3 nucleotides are TGCGCCAGCAGTGGGCCTAGCGGCCACGAGCAGTACTTC. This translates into CASSGPSGHEQYF.

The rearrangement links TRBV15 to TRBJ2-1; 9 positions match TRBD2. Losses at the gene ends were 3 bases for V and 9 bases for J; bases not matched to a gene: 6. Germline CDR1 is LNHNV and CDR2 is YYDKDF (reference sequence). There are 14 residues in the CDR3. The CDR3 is CATSSFSGGTEQFF. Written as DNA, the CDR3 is TGTGCCACCAGCAGTTTTAGCGGGGGTACTGAGCAGTTCTTC.

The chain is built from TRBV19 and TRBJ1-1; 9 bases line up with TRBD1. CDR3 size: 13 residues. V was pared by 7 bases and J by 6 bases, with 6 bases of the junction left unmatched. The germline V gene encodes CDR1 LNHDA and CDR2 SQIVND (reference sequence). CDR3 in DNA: TGTGCCAGTATGCTGCGGACAGGGGCTGAAGCTTTCTTT. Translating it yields CASMLRTGAEAFF.

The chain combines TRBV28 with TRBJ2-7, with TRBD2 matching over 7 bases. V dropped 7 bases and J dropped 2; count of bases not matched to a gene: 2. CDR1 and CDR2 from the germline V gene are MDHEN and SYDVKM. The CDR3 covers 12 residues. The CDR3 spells CASMRGTYEQYF. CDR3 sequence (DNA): TGTGCCAGCATGCGGGGGACCTACGAGCAGTACTTC.

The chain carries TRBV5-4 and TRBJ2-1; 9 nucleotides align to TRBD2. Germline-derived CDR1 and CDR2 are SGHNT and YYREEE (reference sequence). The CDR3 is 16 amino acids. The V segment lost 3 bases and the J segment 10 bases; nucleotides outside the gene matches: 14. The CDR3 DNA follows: TGTGCCAGCAGCTCGACTGGGGGTAGCGGGAGCAAAGAGCAGTTCTTC. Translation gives CASSSTGGSGSKEQFF. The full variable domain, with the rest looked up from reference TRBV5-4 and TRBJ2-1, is ETGVTQSPTHLIKTRGQQVTLRCSSQSGHNTVSWYQQALGQGPQFIFQYYREEENGRGNFPPRFSGLQFPNYSSELNVNALELDDSALYLCASSSTGGSGSKEQFFGPGTRLTVL.

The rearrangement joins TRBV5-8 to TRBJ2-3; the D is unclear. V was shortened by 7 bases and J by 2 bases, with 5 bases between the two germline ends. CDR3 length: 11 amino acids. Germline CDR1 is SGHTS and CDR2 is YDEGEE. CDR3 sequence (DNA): TGTGCCAGCCGACACACAGATACGCAGTATTTT. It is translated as CASRHTDTQYF.

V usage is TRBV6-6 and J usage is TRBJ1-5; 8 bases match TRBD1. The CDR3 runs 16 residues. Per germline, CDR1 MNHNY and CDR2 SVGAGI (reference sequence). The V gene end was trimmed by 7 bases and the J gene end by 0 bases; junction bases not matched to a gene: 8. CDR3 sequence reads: CASTSGQGRSNQPQHF. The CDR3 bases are TGTGCCAGCACCTCCGGACAGGGCCGTAGCAATCAGCCCCAGCATTTT.

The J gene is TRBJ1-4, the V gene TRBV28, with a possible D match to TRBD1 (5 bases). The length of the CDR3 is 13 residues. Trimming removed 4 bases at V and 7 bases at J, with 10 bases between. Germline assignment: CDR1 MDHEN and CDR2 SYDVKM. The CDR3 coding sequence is TGTGCCAGCAGTTCCACCGGGGGTGAAAAACTGTTTTTT. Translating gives CASSSTGGEKLFF.

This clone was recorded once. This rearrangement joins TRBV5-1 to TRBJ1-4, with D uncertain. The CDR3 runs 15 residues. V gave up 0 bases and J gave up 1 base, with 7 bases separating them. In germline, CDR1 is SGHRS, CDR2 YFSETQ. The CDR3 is CASSLAGITNEKLFF. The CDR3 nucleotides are TGCGCCAGCAGCTTGGCGGGGATAACTAATGAAAAACTGTTTTTT. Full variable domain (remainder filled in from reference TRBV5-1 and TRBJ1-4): KAGVTQTPRYLIKTRGQQVTLSCSPISGHRSVSWYQQTPGQGLQFLFEYFSETQRNKGNFPGRFSGRQFSNSRSEMNVSTLELGDSALYLCASSLAGITNEKLFFGSGTQLSVL.

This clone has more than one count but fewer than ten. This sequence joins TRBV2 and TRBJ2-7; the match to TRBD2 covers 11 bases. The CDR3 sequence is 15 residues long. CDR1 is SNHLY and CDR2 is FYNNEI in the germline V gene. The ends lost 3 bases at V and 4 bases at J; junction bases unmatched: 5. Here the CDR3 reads CASSDRLAGRYEQYF. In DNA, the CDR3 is TGTGCCAGCAGTGACCGACTAGCGGGACGGTACGAGCAGTACTTC.

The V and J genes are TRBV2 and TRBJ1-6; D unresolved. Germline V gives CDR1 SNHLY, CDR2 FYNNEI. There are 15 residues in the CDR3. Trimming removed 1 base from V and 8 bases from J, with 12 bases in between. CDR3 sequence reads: CASSEEVGADSPLHF. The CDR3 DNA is TGTGCCAGCAGTGAAGAGGTGGGCGCCGATTCACCCCTCCACTTT.

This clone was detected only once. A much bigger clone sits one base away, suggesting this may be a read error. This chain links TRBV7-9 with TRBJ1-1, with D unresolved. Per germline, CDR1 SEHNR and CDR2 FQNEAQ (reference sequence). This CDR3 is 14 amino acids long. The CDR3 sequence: CASSPKGVTTETFF. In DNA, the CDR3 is TGTGCCAGCAGCCCTAAAGGAGTTACCACTGAAACTTTCTTT.

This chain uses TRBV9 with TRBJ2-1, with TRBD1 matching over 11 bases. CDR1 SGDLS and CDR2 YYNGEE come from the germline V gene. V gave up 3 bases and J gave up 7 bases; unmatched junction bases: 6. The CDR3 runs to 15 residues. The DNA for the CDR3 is TGTGCCAGCAGCGGAAGAGGGGACAGGGGGAATGAGCAGTTCTTC. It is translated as CASSGRGDRGNEQFF.

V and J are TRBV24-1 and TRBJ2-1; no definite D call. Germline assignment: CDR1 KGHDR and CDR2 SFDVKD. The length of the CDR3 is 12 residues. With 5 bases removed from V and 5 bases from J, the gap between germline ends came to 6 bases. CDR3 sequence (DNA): TGTGCCACCAGTGGCGTCGACAATGAGCAGTTCTTC. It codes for CATSGVDNEQFF.